A single sample is the source of the 5 T cell receptor beta chains below, sequenced in a study of control samples from healthy donors and cancer patients. Libraries were prepared by immunoSEQ multiplex PCR; TCRdb keeps only in-frame clonotypes and omits some of them. The repertoire holds some 410,000 clones, with around nine tenths as singletons. The sequenced sample consisted of PBMCs. The receptors derive from a man aged 40-49 years with head and neck cancer.

V usage is TRBV11-2 and J usage is TRBJ2-1; D is possibly TRBD2 (6 bases). Germline V gene sequence: CDR1 SGHAT, CDR2 FQNNGV. The CDR3 has 20 amino acids. V was clipped by 0 bases and J by 6 bases, with 27 bases between them. In DNA, the CDR3 is TGTGCCAGCAGCTTAGATCCCCCCGGGGCGGGAACGCCAAGAAGCAATGAGCAGTTCTTC. It codes for CASSLDPPGAGTPRSNEQFF.

The rearrangement uses TRBV30 and TRBJ1-6; D perhaps matches TRBD1 (6 bases). With 1 base removed from V and 4 bases from J, the gap between germline ends came to 17 bases. The CDR3 is 17 residues long. Germline loops: CDR1 GTSNPN, CDR2 SVGIG (reference sequence). The CDR3 loop is CAWSADSLGGYNSPLHF. Here the CDR3 DNA reads TGTGCCTGGAGTGCCGACAGCCTAGGGGGGTATAATTCACCCCTCCACTTT.

This clone has just one count. The chain recombines TRBV6-5 with TRBJ2-1; 10 bases are a match to TRBD1. Germline V gives CDR1 MNHEY, CDR2 SVGAGI. The CDR3 loop spans 15 amino acids. After removal of 6 bases from V and 7 bases from J, the junction contained 9 bases not matched to a gene. The CDR3, as DNA: TGTGCCAGCAGCCTGGGACAGGGGAGAAGGAATGAGCAGTTCTTC. The encoded protein is CASSLGQGRRNEQFF.

V gene TRBV30 combines with J gene TRBJ1-5; D is unclear. The V end lost 2 bases, the J end lost 2 bases, and 10 bases lay between the germline ends. This CDR3 contains 14 residues. Looked up from germline, CDR1 is GTSNPN and CDR2 is SVGIG (reference sequence). The CDR3 DNA sequence: TGTGCCTGGAGTCCGGGCGTGGGCAATCAGCCCCAGCATTTT. Its translation: CAWSPGVGNQPQHF. The full variable domain, rest sourced from reference TRBV30 and TRBJ1-5, is SQTIHQWPATLVQPVGSPLSLECTVEGTSNPNLYWYRQAAGRGLQLLFYSVGIGQISSEVPQNLSASRPQDRQFILSSKKLLLSDSGFYLCAWSPGVGNQPQHFGDGTRLSIL.

With respect to this clone: Other DNA sequences in the same sample also yield this CDR3. The chain combines TRBV5-1 with TRBJ1-1, with D uncertain. Trimming took off 0 bases at V and 1 base at J, with 7 bases between the two ends. The V gene's germline CDR1 is SGHRS and CDR2 YFSETQ. The CDR3 totals 14 residues. The CDR3: CASSLEGTNTEAFF. The DNA of the CDR3 is TGCGCCAGCAGCTTGGAGGGAACGAACACTGAAGCTTTCTTT.